The entry below gives a single T cell receptor beta chain sequence along with its context. Its antigen is currently unknown. As defined, naive CD8 cells were CD45RO-negative and positively selected for CCR7, with terminally differentiated effector memory CD45RA+ cells excluded. This specimen belongs to a study of shared clonotypes between healthy human individuals. General study results and limits: In this cohort, only blood was sampled, and tissue repertoires likely differ.

Generated by immunoSEQ multiplex PCR, the TCRdb table keeps only in-frame clones and is missing some. This table has about 2.1 million clones, around 93% appearing once. Sequenced: naive CD8+ T cells from PBMCs. The TCR comes from a man aged 18 to 29 in good health. Some clones in this sample may be carry-over from other donors' samples.

CDR3 loop: CASSRGPGHNQPQHF. The CDR3, as DNA: TGTGCCAGCAGCAGAGGACCGGGCCACAATCAGCCCCAGCATTTT. The chain has TRBV28 and TRBJ1-5; D gene uncertain. V dropped 6 bases and J dropped 3 bases, with 15 bases sitting between them. Per germline, CDR1 MDHEN and CDR2 SYDVKM. This CDR3 is built from 15 residues.